This TCR beta chain was sequenced during a study of tumor T cells in aggressive B-cell lymphoma. The trim removed 6 bases at V and 2 bases at J, leaving 12 bases unmatched. Germline-derived CDR1 and CDR2 are SNHLY and FYNNEI. This CDR3 has 17 amino acids. Measured with immunoSEQ multiplex PCR; TCRdb has only the in-frame clones, and not every one. The sample shows 5,100 or so clones, more than 75% of them seen only once. The source material was tumor tissue. V is TRBV2 and J is TRBJ2-3; 9 bases match TRBD1. The TCR comes from an adult with diffuse large B cell lymphoma. The CDR3 DNA reads as TGTGCCAGCAGAAAGTTCGGGACAGGGAAGTTCACAGATACGCAGTATTTT. Translating it yields CASRKFGTGKFTDTQYF.